One and the same sample provided the 6 T cell receptor beta chains below, sequenced in a study of identical twins. A single record per CDR3 protein comes from TCRdb applying MiXCR to the 5' RACE reads. The sample yields a few hundred thousand distinct CDR3 sequences, less than 25% seen once. These data also formed part of another study, on T cells expressing NK-cell markers.

The sequenced sample consisted of CD4+ T cells sorted from blood. The receptors shown here come from a woman under 30 in good health.

The rearrangement joins TRBV12-3 or TRBV12-4 to TRBJ1-2; D ambiguous. CDR3 length: 13 amino acids. Trimming shortened V by 7 bases and J by 4 bases, and 13 bases separated the two germline ends. CDR3 protein: CASTLGLIYGYTF. The CDR3 DNA follows: TGTGCCAGCACCCTCGGGTTGATCTATGGCTACACCTTC.

This clonotype was found many times. The chain combines TRBV20-1 with TRBJ1-6, with 7 bases that match TRBD1. V was pared by 3 bases and J by 8 bases, with 4 bases of the junction left unmatched. Per the germline V gene, CDR1 is DFQATT and CDR2 is SNEGSKA (reference sequence). This CDR3 has 13 residues. The CDR3 region is CSASSGGDSPLHF. CDR3 nucleotides: TGCAGTGCTAGCTCAGGGGGGGATTCACCCCTCCACTTT.

In its sample, this clonotype was seen a few times. This rearrangement joins TRBV5-1 to TRBJ1-5; D ambiguous. Per germline, CDR1 SGHRS and CDR2 YFSETQ. The V end was cut by 4 bases, the J end by 4 bases, with 15 bases between. CDR3 length equals 15 residues. The CDR3 DNA sequence: TGCGCCAGCAGCCCCGACCCCCTCGGGAATCAGCCCCAGCATTTT. The encoded protein is CASSPDPLGNQPQHF.

The chain recombines TRBV12-3 or TRBV12-4 with TRBJ1-2; a possible D gene is TRBD1 (5 bases). V lost 7 bases to trimming and J lost 2 bases, with 17 bases between them. This CDR3 region has 15 residues. The DNA of the CDR3 is TGTGCCAGCAACGGCAGGGCCCTCCACAACTATGGCTACACCTTC. Translating it yields CASNGRALHNYGYTF.

The chain joins TRBV10-2 to TRBJ2-2; 14 bases line up with TRBD2. Trimming removed 5 bases from V and 6 bases from J; junction bases left unmatched: 11. Germline V gene sequence: CDR1 WSHSY, CDR2 SAAADI. The length of the CDR3 is 18 residues. CDR3 in amino acids: CASSNPPGLAGEAGELFF. In nucleotides, the CDR3 is TGCGCCAGCAGTAACCCCCCGGGACTAGCGGGAGAAGCCGGGGAGCTGTTTTTT.

This clonotype has just a few counts. V gene TRBV27 combines with J gene TRBJ1-2; D call uncertain. CDR1 MNHEY and CDR2 SMNVEV come from the germline V gene (reference sequence). With 8 bases removed from V and 1 base from J, the gap between germline ends came to 17 bases. The CDR3 sequence is 15 residues long. In DNA, the CDR3 is TGTGCCAGCGCATCCCCCGGGCAAGTTAACTATGGCTACACCTTC. As protein: CASASPGQVNYGYTF.